This TCR beta chain emerged from a study of neurological immune-mediated disorders. At least ten counts were recorded for this clonotype. 5'RACE generated cDNA with 10-nucleotide random UMIs. Over 200 million TCR-beta sequences from 15-18 subjects came out of each sequencing run. TCRdb ran MiXCR on the 5' RACE reads and lists one entry per CDR3 protein. The profile shows approximately 82,000 distinct CDR3 sequences, around 2.6% of them singletons. The TCR was taken from a woman in her twenties or thirties with multiple sclerosis. The sample was PBMCs.

The CDR3 loop is CASSTSTGDEPQHF. The CDR3 DNA is TGTGCCAGCAGCACCTCGACAGGGGATGAGCCCCAGCATTTT. This sequence joins TRBV28 and TRBJ1-5; 8 bases fit TRBD1. The CDR3 contains 14 residues. The V gene's germline CDR1 is MDHEN and CDR2 SYDVKM. The V gene end was trimmed by 6 bases and the J gene end by 8 bases; junction bases not matched to a gene: 9.